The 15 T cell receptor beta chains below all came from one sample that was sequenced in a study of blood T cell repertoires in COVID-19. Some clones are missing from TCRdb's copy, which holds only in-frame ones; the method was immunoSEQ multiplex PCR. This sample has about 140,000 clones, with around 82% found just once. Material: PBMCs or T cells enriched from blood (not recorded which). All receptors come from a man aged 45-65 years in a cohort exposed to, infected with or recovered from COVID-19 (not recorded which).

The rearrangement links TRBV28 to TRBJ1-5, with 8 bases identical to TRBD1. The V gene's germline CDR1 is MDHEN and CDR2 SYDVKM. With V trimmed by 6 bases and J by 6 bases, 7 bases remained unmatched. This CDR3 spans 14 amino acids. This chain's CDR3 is CASRAQGASQPQHF. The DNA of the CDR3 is TGTGCCAGCAGGGCCCAGGGGGCGAGTCAGCCCCAGCATTTT.

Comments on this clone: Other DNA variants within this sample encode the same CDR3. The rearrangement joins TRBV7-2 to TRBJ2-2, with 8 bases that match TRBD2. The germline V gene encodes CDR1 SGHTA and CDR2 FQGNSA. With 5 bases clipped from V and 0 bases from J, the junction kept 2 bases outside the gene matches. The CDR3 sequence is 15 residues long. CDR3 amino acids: CASSLGGANTGELFF. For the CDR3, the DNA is TGTGCCAGCAGCCTCGGGGGGGCGAACACCGGGGAGCTGTTTTTT.

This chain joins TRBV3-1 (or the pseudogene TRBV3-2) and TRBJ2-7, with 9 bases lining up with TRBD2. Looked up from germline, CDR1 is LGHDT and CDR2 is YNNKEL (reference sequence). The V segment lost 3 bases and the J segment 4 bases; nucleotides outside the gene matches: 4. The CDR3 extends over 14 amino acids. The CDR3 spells CASSQGGRGYEQYF. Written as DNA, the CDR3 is TGTGCCAGCAGCCAGGGCGGGAGGGGGTACGAGCAGTACTTC.

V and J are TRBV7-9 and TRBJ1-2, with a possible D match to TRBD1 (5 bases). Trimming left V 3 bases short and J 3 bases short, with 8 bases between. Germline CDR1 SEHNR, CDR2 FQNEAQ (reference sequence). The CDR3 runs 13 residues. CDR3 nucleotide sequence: TGTGCCAGCAGCTTTATAGGGGACTATGGCTACACCTTC. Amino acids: CASSFIGDYGYTF.

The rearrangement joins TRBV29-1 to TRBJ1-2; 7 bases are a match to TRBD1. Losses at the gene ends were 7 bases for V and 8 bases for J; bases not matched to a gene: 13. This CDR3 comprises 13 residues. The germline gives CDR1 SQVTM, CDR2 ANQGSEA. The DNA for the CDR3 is TGCAGCGCCGAACTACTGACAGGGATAGGCTACACCTTC. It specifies CSAELLTGIGYTF.

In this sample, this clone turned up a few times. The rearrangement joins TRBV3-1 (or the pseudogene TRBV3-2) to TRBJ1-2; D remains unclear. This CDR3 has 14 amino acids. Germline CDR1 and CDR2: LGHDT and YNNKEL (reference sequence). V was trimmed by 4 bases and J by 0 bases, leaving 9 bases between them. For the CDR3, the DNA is TGTGCCAGCAGCCCCCCCGGGACTAACTATGGCTACACCTTC. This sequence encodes CASSPPGTNYGYTF.

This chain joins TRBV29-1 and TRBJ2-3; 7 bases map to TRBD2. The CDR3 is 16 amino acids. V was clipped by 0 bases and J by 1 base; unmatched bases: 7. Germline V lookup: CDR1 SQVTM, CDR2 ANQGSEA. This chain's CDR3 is CSVEDPLREGTDTQYF. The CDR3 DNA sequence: TGCAGCGTTGAAGATCCGCTCCGGGAGGGCACAGATACGCAGTATTTT.

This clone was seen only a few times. The CDR3 DNA reads as TGTGCCAGCAGCTCCCGGACAGGCGGAAACACCATATATTTT. The encoded protein is CASSSRTGGNTIYF. The chain has TRBV11-2 and TRBJ1-3; 7 bases map to TRBD1. This CDR3 spans 14 amino acids. Germline V gene lookup returns CDR1 SGHAT and CDR2 FQNNGV. The junction had 4 bases not matched to a gene; V was cut back by 4 bases and J by 4 bases. Based on the CDR3 plus reference TRBV11-2 and TRBJ1-3, the full variable domain is EAGVAQSPRYKIIEKRQSVAFWCNPISGHATLYWYQQILGQGPKLLIQFQNNGVVDDSQLPKDRFSAERLKGVDSTLKIQPAKLEDSAVYLCASSSRTGGNTIYFGEGSWLTVV.

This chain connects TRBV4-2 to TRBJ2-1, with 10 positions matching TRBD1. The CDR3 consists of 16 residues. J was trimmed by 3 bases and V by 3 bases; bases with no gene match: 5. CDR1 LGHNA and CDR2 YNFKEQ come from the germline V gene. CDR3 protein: CASSQDGQGDYNEQFF. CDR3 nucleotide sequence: TGTGCCAGCAGCCAGGACGGACAGGGGGACTACAATGAGCAGTTCTTC.

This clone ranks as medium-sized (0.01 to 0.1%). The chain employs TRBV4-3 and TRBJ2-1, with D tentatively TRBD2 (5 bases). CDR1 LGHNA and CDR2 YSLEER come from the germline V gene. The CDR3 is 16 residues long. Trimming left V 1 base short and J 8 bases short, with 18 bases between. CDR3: CASSQVGSGEQDEQFF. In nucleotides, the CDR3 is TGCGCCAGCAGCCAAGTTGGGTCCGGGGAGCAGGATGAGCAGTTCTTC.

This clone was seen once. The CDR3 protein is CAWSATGEGYGYTF. CDR3 sequence (DNA): TGTGCCTGGAGTGCGACAGGAGAAGGCTATGGCTACACCTTC. This chain uses TRBV30 with TRBJ1-2, with D possibly matching TRBD1 (6 bases). The CDR3 totals 14 residues. Germline V lookup: CDR1 GTSNPN, CDR2 SVGIG (reference sequence). V lost 1 base and J 4 bases, leaving 13 bases between the germline ends.

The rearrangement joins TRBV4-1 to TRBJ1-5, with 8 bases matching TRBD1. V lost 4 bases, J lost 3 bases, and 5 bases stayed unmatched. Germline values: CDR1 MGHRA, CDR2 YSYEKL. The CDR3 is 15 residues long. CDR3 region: CASSPQGANNQPQHF. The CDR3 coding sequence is TGCGCCAGCAGCCCCCAGGGGGCTAACAATCAGCCCCAGCATTTT.

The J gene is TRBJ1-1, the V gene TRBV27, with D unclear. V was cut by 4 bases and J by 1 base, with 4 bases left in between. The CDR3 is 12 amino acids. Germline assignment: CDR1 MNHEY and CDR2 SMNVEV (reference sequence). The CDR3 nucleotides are TGTGCCAGCAGTTCAGGGAACACTGAAGCTTTCTTT. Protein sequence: CASSSGNTEAFF.

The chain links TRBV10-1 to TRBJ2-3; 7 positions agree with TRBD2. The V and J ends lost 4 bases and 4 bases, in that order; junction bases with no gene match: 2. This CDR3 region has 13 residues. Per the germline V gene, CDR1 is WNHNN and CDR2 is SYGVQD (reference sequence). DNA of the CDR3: TGCGCCAGCAGTGGACTAGCTGCAGATACGCAGTATTTT. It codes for CASSGLAADTQYF.

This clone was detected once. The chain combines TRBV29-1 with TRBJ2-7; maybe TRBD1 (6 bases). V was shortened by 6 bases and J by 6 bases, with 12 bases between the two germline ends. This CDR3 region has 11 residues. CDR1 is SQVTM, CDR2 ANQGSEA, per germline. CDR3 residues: CSVGTFSEQYF. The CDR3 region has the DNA TGCAGCGTGGGGACATTCTCCGAGCAGTACTTC.